Following are 32 T cell receptor beta chains from one sample sequenced in a study of graft-versus-host responses after intestinal transplantation. For these receptors, no antigen is known. The repertoire was sequenced with immunoSEQ multiplex PCR; TCRdb's copy has only in-frame clones and lacks some. Among roughly 110,000 clones listed, 87% were seen once. The sequenced sample was unstimulated CD4+ T cells sorted from spleen or lymph node cells, obtained before transplant. These receptors were collected from a human donor who was the organ donor for an intestinal transplant.

The chain uses TRBV7-2 and TRBJ2-7; TRBD2 agrees at 7 bases. This CDR3 region has 14 residues. Germline assignment: CDR1 SGHTA and CDR2 FQGNSA. With 1 base clipped from V and 4 bases from J, the junction kept 4 bases outside the gene matches. Here the CDR3 DNA reads TGTGCCAGCAGCTTAGGCGGGAGCAGGTACGAGCAGTACTTC. Its protein product is CASSLGGSRYEQYF.

J is TRBJ2-2 and V is TRBV7-6; 13 nucleotides agree with TRBD2. Losses at the gene ends were 1 base for V and 3 bases for J; bases not matched to a gene: 2. There are 17 residues in the CDR3. The V gene's germline CDR1 is SGHVS and CDR2 FNYEAQ. The chain's CDR3 is CASSLGTSGRYTGELFF. Written as DNA, the CDR3 is TGTGCCAGCAGCTTAGGGACTAGCGGGAGATACACCGGGGAGCTGTTTTTT.

This clone was counted between two and nine times. One end of the junction does not line up with germline, which may come from a read error. V is TRBV19 and J is TRBJ1-1, with 8 bases aligning to TRBD1. The germline gives CDR1 LNHDA, CDR2 SQIVND (reference sequence). The CDR3 sequence is 13 residues long. Here the CDR3 DNA reads TGTGCCAGTAGTCTAGACAGGGGAACTGAAGCTTTCTTT. Translated, it gives CASSLDRGTEAFF. Filled out from reference TRBV19 and TRBJ1-1, the complete variable domain reads DGGITQSPKYLFRKEGQNVTLSCEQNLNHDAMYWYRQDPGQGLRLIYYSQIVNDFQKGDIAEGYSVSREKKESFPLTVTSAQKNPTAFYLCASSLDRGTEAFFGQGTRLTVV.

The V gene is TRBV7-9, the J gene TRBJ1-4; D uncertain. V lost 1 base, J lost 2 bases, and 14 bases lay in between. The CDR3 runs to 17 residues. CDR1 is SEHNR and CDR2 is FQNEAQ in the germline V gene (reference sequence). CDR3 nucleotides: TGTGCCAGCAGCTTAGGTCGCAGAGTGCACACTAATGAAAAACTGTTTTTT. Translated: CASSLGRRVHTNEKLFF.

The chain recombines TRBV14 with TRBJ2-5, with no clear D. The CDR3 is made up of 14 amino acids. Trimming removed 1 base at V and 11 bases at J, with 17 bases between. Germline V gives CDR1 SGHDN, CDR2 FVKESK. The CDR3 loop reads CASSQVPQVKEQYF. The CDR3 coding sequence is TGTGCCAGCAGCCAAGTCCCTCAGGTCAAAGAGCAGTACTTC. Based on the CDR3 plus reference TRBV14 and TRBJ2-5, the full variable domain is EAGVTQFPSHSVIEKGQTVTLRCDPISGHDNLYWYRRVMGKEIKFLLHFVKESKQDESGMPNNRFLAERTGGTYSTLKVQPAELEDSGVYFCASSQVPQVKEQYFGPGTRLLVL.

A few counts support this clone. The V and J genes are TRBV6-5 and TRBJ1-1; 8 positions match TRBD1. Germline CDR1 reads MNHEY; CDR2 reads SVGAGI. V dropped 4 bases and J dropped 2; count of bases not matched to a gene: 3. The CDR3 has 14 amino acids. This CDR3 reads CASSSGQGNTEAFF. CDR3 nucleotide sequence: TGTGCCAGCAGTTCCGGACAGGGAAACACTGAAGCTTTCTTT.

V is TRBV27 and J is TRBJ2-1; D remains ambiguous. This CDR3 region has 11 residues. From germline, CDR1 is MNHEY and CDR2 SMNVEV (reference sequence). The V and J ends lost 6 bases and 7 bases respectively, with 7 bases between them. CDR3 protein: CASSERNEQFF. In DNA, the CDR3 is TGTGCCAGCAGCGAACGGAATGAGCAGTTCTTC.

The V and J genes are TRBV7-9 and TRBJ1-5, with 8 bases fitting TRBD1. CDR1 SEHNR and CDR2 FQNEAQ come from the germline V gene (reference sequence). Unmatched junction bases numbered 6, after V lost 1 base and J lost 7 bases. The CDR3 loop spans 15 amino acids. The CDR3 DNA follows: TGTGCCAGCAGCTTAGAATCAGGGGGCAGGCAGCCCCAGCATTTT. Its protein is CASSLESGGRQPQHF.

The chain recombines TRBV28 with TRBJ2-3, with a tentative D call TRBD2 (6 bases). Trimming left V 4 bases short and J 2 bases short, with 13 bases between. The CDR3 loop spans 15 amino acids. The germline V gene has CDR1 MDHEN and CDR2 SYDVKM. The CDR3: CASSSPWTITDTQYF. The CDR3 DNA reads as TGTGCCAGCAGTTCACCGTGGACTATCACAGATACGCAGTATTTT.

This chain uses TRBV9 with TRBJ1-1; possible D gene TRBD1, 6 bases. There are 14 residues in the CDR3. The germline V gene has CDR1 SGDLS and CDR2 YYNGEE. V shed 0 bases and J shed 4 bases, with 10 bases lying between them. CDR3 sequence reads: CASSVDLGGTEAFF. The CDR3, as DNA: TGTGCCAGCAGCGTAGATCTAGGGGGCACTGAAGCTTTCTTT.

V gene TRBV5-6 combines with J gene TRBJ2-3, with D uncertain. In germline, CDR1 is SGHDT, CDR2 YYEEEE. This CDR3 contains 15 residues. Trimming took off 5 bases at V and 2 bases at J, with 15 bases between the two ends. The CDR3 nucleotides read TGTGCCAGCAGTCGGGCCAGGTCCTTCACAGATACGCAGTATTTT. The encoded protein is CASSRARSFTDTQYF.

V is TRBV6-5 and J is TRBJ2-1, with D tentatively TRBD2 (6 bases). The CDR3 length is 16 residues. V was cut by 0 bases and J by 6 bases, with 15 bases left in between. Germline V lookup: CDR1 MNHEY, CDR2 SVGAGI. The CDR3 nucleotides are TGTGCCAGCAGTTACTCCGGGTACGGGAGAGGCAATGAGCAGTTCTTC. Protein product: CASSYSGYGRGNEQFF.

The gene calls are TRBV10-1 and TRBJ2-7; D remains unclear. This CDR3 has 12 residues. Germline V gene lookup returns CDR1 WNHNN and CDR2 SYGVQD (reference sequence). Deletions cut 3 bases from V and 3 bases from J, with 6 bases between. Here the CDR3 reads CASSDSDYEQYF. The CDR3 DNA reads TGCGCCAGCAGTGACTCGGACTACGAGCAGTACTTC.

This clone came up a few times. The chain joins TRBV2 to TRBJ1-3; D is unresolved. The germline V gene encodes CDR1 SNHLY and CDR2 FYNNEI. The germline V and J ends were trimmed by 7 bases and 0 bases, with 13 bases remaining between them. CDR3 length: 15 residues. The DNA of the CDR3 is TGTGCCAGCACCCCACCCACACGCTCTGGAAACACCATATATTTT. Protein: CASTPPTRSGNTIYF.

The chain combines TRBV6-5 with TRBJ2-3, with unresolved D. The V end was cut by 4 bases, the J end by 11 bases, with 10 bases between. Per the germline V gene, CDR1 is MNHEY and CDR2 is SVGAGI. The CDR3 extends over 11 amino acids. CDR3 loop: CASSSETRQYF. The CDR3 DNA is TGTGCCAGCAGTTCGGAGACCCGGCAGTATTTT.

The CDR3 spells CASRKISLTGSNYGYTF. For the CDR3, the DNA is TGTGCCAGCAGGAAAATTAGCCTGACAGGCTCTAACTATGGCTACACCTTC. This chain uses TRBV2 with TRBJ1-2, with a weak D call TRBD1 (6 bases). This CDR3 has 17 residues. Germline CDR1 SNHLY, CDR2 FYNNEI. Between the trimmed V and J ends, which lost 6 bases and 0 bases, there was a span of 20 bases.

The chain couples TRBV11-2 to TRBJ2-3; perhaps TRBD1 as D (7 bases). CDR3 length: 16 residues. Germline CDR1 is SGHAT and CDR2 is FQNNGV. Trimming took 5 bases from V and 3 from J, leaving 18 bases between them. Here the CDR3 reads CASSHGAGGPTDTQYF. The CDR3 bases are TGTGCCAGCAGCCACGGCGCAGGGGGGCCTACAGATACGCAGTATTTT.

This chain connects TRBV19 to TRBJ2-4, with a tentative D call TRBD2 (6 bases). Germline V gene data show CDR1 as LNHDA and CDR2 as SQIVND (reference sequence). The CDR3 contains 16 residues. V lost 7 bases to trimming and J lost 3 bases, with 19 bases between them. The CDR3: CASTPPRERDKNIQYF. In nucleotides, the CDR3 is TGTGCCAGTACCCCTCCCCGGGAGAGGGACAAAAACATTCAGTACTTC.

This rearrangement joins TRBV19 to TRBJ1-1, with D maybe TRBD1 (5 bases). From germline, CDR1 is LNHDA and CDR2 SQIVND (reference sequence). The CDR3 is made up of 12 amino acids. V shed 3 bases and J shed 7 bases, with 9 bases lying between them. CDR3 in amino acids: CASSIQGVEAFF. CDR3 DNA sequence: TGTGCCAGTAGTATTCAAGGGGTTGAAGCTTTCTTT.

The chain combines TRBV2 with TRBJ2-1; D unresolved. Germline V gene data show CDR1 as SNHLY and CDR2 as FYNNEI. V shed 5 bases and J shed 7 bases, with 3 bases lying between them. This CDR3 comprises 10 residues. In DNA form, the CDR3 reads TGTGCCAGCAGTCGGAATGAGCAGTTCTTC. Its translation is CASSRNEQFF.

This chain's CDR3 is CASSSTAMNTEAFF. CDR3 nucleotides: TGTGCCAGCAGTTCGACAGCCATGAACACTGAAGCTTTCTTT. The gene calls are TRBV7-3 and TRBJ1-1; D is perhaps TRBD1 (5 bases). The CDR3 contains 14 residues. The germline V gene has CDR1 SGHTA and CDR2 FQGTGA. V lost 6 bases, J lost 0 bases, and 11 bases lay in between.

The V gene is TRBV18, the J gene TRBJ2-7, with D tentatively TRBD2 (6 bases). CDR1 and CDR2 (germline): KGHSH, LQKENI. Trimming left V 3 bases short and J 4 bases short, with 13 bases between. The CDR3 length is 14 residues. In DNA form, the CDR3 reads TGTGCCAGCTCACCCGGACTATTAAGTTACGAGCAGTACTTC. It is translated as CASSPGLLSYEQYF.

V is TRBV10-3 and J is TRBJ1-3; tentative D call: TRBD1 (5 bases). The CDR3 has 14 residues. Germline values: CDR1 ENHRY, CDR2 SYGVKD. The V and J ends lost 4 bases and 0 bases respectively, with 7 bases between them. The CDR3 protein is CAISGQSSGNTIYF. CDR3 sequence (DNA): TGTGCCATCAGTGGACAGAGCTCTGGAAACACCATATATTTT.

V usage is TRBV7-3 and J usage is TRBJ1-6, with D uncertain. Germline CDR1 and CDR2: SGHTA and FQGTGA. The germline V and J ends were trimmed by 5 bases and 4 bases, with 18 bases remaining between them. The CDR3 has 17 residues. CDR3 coding DNA: TGTGCCAGCAGCCCCGGAGTAGGGAAGGATTATAATTCACCCCTCCACTTT. Its protein is CASSPGVGKDYNSPLHF.

V is TRBV7-2 and J is TRBJ2-5, with 7 bases fitting TRBD2. The CDR3 contains 16 residues. Germline V gene data show CDR1 as SGHTA and CDR2 as FQGNSA. V dropped 4 bases and J dropped 5; count of bases not matched to a gene: 13. Here the CDR3 DNA reads TGTGCCAGCAGCTGGACTAGTGGGGCCCCAAGTGAGACCCAGTACTTC. Protein: CASSWTSGAPSETQYF.

In its sample, this clone was seen a few times. V and J are TRBV10-3 and TRBJ1-1; the D gene is possibly TRBD1 (5 bases). Trimming stripped 6 bases from V and 4 bases from J, with 15 bases between. Germline V gives CDR1 ENHRY, CDR2 SYGVKD. The CDR3 has 14 residues. The CDR3 is CAIRLGGRFTEAFF. In DNA form, the CDR3 reads TGTGCCATCAGGTTGGGGGGTAGGTTCACTGAAGCTTTCTTT.

The chain uses TRBV4-1 and TRBJ1-2; TRBD1 matches at 8 bases. Unmatched junction bases numbered 4, after V lost 0 bases and J lost 4 bases. Germline CDR1 is MGHRA and CDR2 is YSYEKL. The CDR3 covers 15 residues. CDR3 in amino acids: CASSQDRGRGYGYTF. CDR3 DNA: TGCGCCAGCAGCCAAGACAGGGGGCGCGGCTATGGCTACACCTTC.

About this clone: In the same sample, other DNA sequences code for this CDR3. The rearrangement uses TRBV29-1 and TRBJ2-6; the match to TRBD1 covers 11 bases. Trimming at V came to 7 bases and at J to 4 bases, leaving 6 bases not matched to a gene. This CDR3 region has 15 residues. Germline lookup yields CDR1 SQVTM and CDR2 ANQGSEA. CDR3 DNA sequence: TGCAGCGCCAGGGACAGGGGGGCGGGGGCCAACGTCCTGACTTTC. The encoded protein is CSARDRGAGANVLTF.

The chain employs TRBV5-4 and TRBJ2-3; tentatively, D is TRBD1 (6 bases). CDR3 length: 13 amino acids. CDR1 is SGHNT, CDR2 YYREEE, per germline (reference sequence). Trimming pared 4 bases from V and 1 base from J, leaving 7 bases between. CDR3 DNA: TGTGCCAGCAGCCGACAGGGCACAGATACGCAGTATTTT. As protein: CASSRQGTDTQYF.

The chain links TRBV10-1 to TRBJ2-3, with 12 nucleotides matching TRBD2. V shed 0 bases, J shed 5 bases, and the junction held 18 bases outside the gene matches. From germline, CDR1 is WNHNN and CDR2 SYGVQD (reference sequence). The CDR3 sequence is 21 residues long. The CDR3 bases are TGCGCCAGCAGTGAGTCCGGTATCGAACTCGAGGGACTAGCGGGTCTAGATACGCAGTATTTT. As protein: CASSESGIELEGLAGLDTQYF.

This clone was seen a single time. In the same sample, other DNA sequences code for this CDR3. The chain uses TRBV7-3 and TRBJ2-3, with 9 bases that match TRBD2. Germline loops: CDR1 SGHTA, CDR2 FQGTGA. V was pared by 0 bases and J by 5 bases, with 6 bases of the junction left unmatched. CDR3 size: 16 residues. CDR3 nucleotides: TGTGCCAGCAGCTTAACTAGCGGGGGTGTGGGAGATACGCAGTATTTT. This sequence encodes CASSLTSGGVGDTQYF.

The chain couples TRBV12-5 to TRBJ2-5; 8 bases match TRBD2. With 1 base clipped from V and 5 bases from J, the junction kept 12 bases outside the gene matches. The CDR3 is 17 amino acids. Looked up from germline, CDR1 is LGHNT and CDR2 is FRNRAP. The CDR3 DNA follows: TGTGCTAGTGGTTTGGAATTGAGGACGGGAGGGCCGGAGACCCAGTACTTC. This translates into CASGLELRTGGPETQYF.